One sample yielded the 7 T cell receptor beta chains listed below, sequenced in a study of T cells in Graves' hyperthyroidism and ophthalmopathy. RNA transcripts provided the source from which TCR beta CDR3 regions were amplified. A first-round RT-PCR of the TCR CDR3 used the HTBI primer set. TCRdb re-derived calls from the multiplex PCR reads in MiXCR, one entry per CDR3 protein. The sample records about 52,000 distinct CDR3 sequences, approximately 52% being singletons. Sequenced: blood. These receptors came from a woman aged 50 to 60 with Graves' ophthalmopathy.

This clonotype is deemed medium-sized (0.01 to 0.1%). This chain uses TRBV10-3 with TRBJ2-7, with 8 bases aligning to TRBD1. Trimming at V came to 9 bases and at J to 4 bases, leaving 5 bases not matched to a gene. This CDR3 is built from 12 residues. Germline V gene data show CDR1 as ENHRY and CDR2 as SYGVKD. The CDR3 region has the DNA TGTGCCATAGGACAGGGCCTATACGAGCAGTACTTC. Translated, it gives CAIGQGLYEQYF.

This clonotype was observed at least ten times. A much larger clone sits a single nucleotide away, making a read error possible. This chain links TRBV2 with TRBJ2-7, with TRBD1 matching 8 bases. The germline V gene has CDR1 SNHLY and CDR2 FYNNEI. With 4 bases clipped from V and 5 bases from J, the junction kept 4 bases outside the gene matches. This CDR3 comprises 13 residues. CDR3 sequence reads: CASSGQGADEQYF. Written as DNA, the CDR3 is TGTGCCAGCAGTGGTCAGGGGGCGGACGAGCAGTACTTC. Full variable domain (remainder filled in from reference TRBV2 and TRBJ2-7): EPEVTQTPSHQVTQMGQEVILRCVPISNHLYFYWYRQILGQKVEFLVSFYNNEISEKSEIFDDQFSVERPDGSNFTLKIRSTKLEDSAMYFCASSGQGADEQYFGPGTRLTVT.

This clonotype has at least ten counts. The chain has TRBV24-1 and TRBJ2-3; possibly TRBD1 or TRBD2 for D (6 bases each). Germline V gene data show CDR1 as KGHDR and CDR2 as SFDVKD. Trimming stripped 0 bases from V and 6 bases from J, with 12 bases between. The CDR3 length is 15 residues. Here the CDR3 reads CATSDLGQGRDTQYF. The CDR3 DNA reads TGTGCCACCAGTGATTTGGGGCAGGGGAGGGATACGCAGTATTTT.

This clonotype has ten or more counts. This chain uses TRBV9 with TRBJ2-2, with 7 bases that match TRBD1. From germline, CDR1 is SGDLS and CDR2 YYNGEE. V was clipped by 4 bases and J by 0 bases; unmatched bases: 9. This CDR3 comprises 17 residues. This CDR3 reads CASSLARQGANTGELFF. CDR3 DNA: TGTGCCAGCAGCTTGGCGAGACAGGGCGCGAACACCGGGGAGCTGTTTTTT. Full variable domain (remainder filled in from reference TRBV9 and TRBJ2-2): DSGVTQTPKHLITATGQRVTLRCSPRSGDLSVYWYQQSLDQGLQFLIQYYNGEERAKGNILERFSAQQFPDLHSELNLSSLELGDSALYFCASSLARQGANTGELFFGEGSRLTVL.

This chain links TRBV7-9 with TRBJ2-7; 10 bases fit TRBD2. The ends lost 6 bases at V and 3 bases at J; junction bases unmatched: 5. This CDR3 is built from 14 residues. Per the germline V gene, CDR1 is SEHNR and CDR2 is FQNEAQ (reference sequence). This CDR3 is CASSPPSGSYEQYF. The CDR3 coding sequence is TGTGCCAGCAGTCCCCCTAGCGGGAGCTACGAGCAGTACTTC.

Only one count was recorded for this clonotype. This chain joins TRBV7-3 and TRBJ2-3, with D tentatively TRBD1 (6 bases). With 8 bases removed from V and 5 bases from J, the gap between germline ends came to 11 bases. This CDR3 is 12 amino acids long. CDR1 and CDR2 from the germline V gene are SGHTA and FQGTGA. CDR3 coding DNA: TGTGCCAGCTCAGCGACAGGAGATACGCAGTATTTT. Its translation: CASSATGDTQYF.

This clonotype was counted a single time. The genes are TRBV6-5 and TRBJ2-3; 9 bases agree with TRBD1. J was trimmed by 4 bases and V by 6 bases; bases with no gene match: 5. The CDR3 consists of 14 residues. Germline V gives CDR1 MNHEY, CDR2 SVGAGI. CDR3 sequence reads: CASSLGQGADTQYF. CDR3 coding DNA: TGTGCCAGCAGCCTGGGACAGGGCGCAGATACGCAGTATTTT.